The source of this T cell receptor (beta chain) is a study of CD8 T cells in Susac syndrome. Regarding the study as a whole: The study's TCR sequencing and HLA analysis covered a relatively small number of individuals, and the study acknowledged this.

RNA totalling about 0.5 to 1 ug underwent reverse transcription with random hexamers. Amplification of TCR beta CDR3 spanned 54 Vbeta and 13 Jbeta via immunoSEQ multiplex PCR. TCRdb independently ran MiXCR on the immunoSEQ multiplex PCR reads; one entry per CDR3 protein. Of approximately 300,000 distinct CDR3 sequences in the sample, 70% to 90% were seen once. CD8+ and CD4+ T cells from blood underwent TCR beta sequencing. The TEMRA cells underwent FACS enrichment, while the CD8+ and CD4+ T cells underwent negative isolation. This clonotype appeared once. Its antigen remains unidentified. The source of this sequence is a human donor with multiple sclerosis. Sequenced sample: CD8+ T cells from PBMCs.

CDR3 in amino acids: CASSQDLLGNEQYF. In DNA, the CDR3 is TGTGCCAGCAGCCAAGACCTGCTTGGAAACGAGCAGTACTTC. The chain uses TRBV4-2 and TRBJ2-7; D unclear. The CDR3 has 14 amino acids. Deletions cut 0 bases from V and 5 bases from J, with 11 bases between. Germline loops: CDR1 LGHNA, CDR2 YNFKEQ.